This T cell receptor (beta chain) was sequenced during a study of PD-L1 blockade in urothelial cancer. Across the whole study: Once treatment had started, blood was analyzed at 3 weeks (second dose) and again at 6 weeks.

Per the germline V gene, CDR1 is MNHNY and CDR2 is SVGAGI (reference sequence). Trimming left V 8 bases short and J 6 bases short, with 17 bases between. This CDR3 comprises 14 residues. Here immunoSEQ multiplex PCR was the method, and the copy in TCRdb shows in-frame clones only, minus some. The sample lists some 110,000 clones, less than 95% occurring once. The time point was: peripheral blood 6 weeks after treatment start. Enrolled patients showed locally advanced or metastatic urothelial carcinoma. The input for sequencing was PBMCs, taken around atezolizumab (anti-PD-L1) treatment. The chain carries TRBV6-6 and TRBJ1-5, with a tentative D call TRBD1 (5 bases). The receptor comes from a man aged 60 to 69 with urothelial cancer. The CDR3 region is CASLQRAGLQPQHF. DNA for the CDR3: TGTGCCAGCCTCCAAAGGGCAGGGCTTCAGCCCCAGCATTTT.